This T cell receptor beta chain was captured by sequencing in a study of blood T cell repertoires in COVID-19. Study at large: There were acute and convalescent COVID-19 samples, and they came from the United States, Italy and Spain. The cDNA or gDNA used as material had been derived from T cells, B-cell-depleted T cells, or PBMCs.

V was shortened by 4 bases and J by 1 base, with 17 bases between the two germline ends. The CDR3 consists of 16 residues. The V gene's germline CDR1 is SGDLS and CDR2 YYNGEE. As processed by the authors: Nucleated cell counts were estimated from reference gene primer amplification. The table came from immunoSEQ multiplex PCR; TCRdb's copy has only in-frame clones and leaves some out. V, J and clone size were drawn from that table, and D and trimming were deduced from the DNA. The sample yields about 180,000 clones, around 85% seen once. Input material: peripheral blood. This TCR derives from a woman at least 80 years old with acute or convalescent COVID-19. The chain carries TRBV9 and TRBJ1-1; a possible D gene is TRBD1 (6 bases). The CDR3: CASSTRGGTRNTEAFF. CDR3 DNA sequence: TGTGCCAGCAGCACGAGGGGGGGCACTAGGAACACTGAAGCTTTCTTT.